Listed here is a single T cell receptor (beta chain). Its antigen is currently unknown. The sample originates from a study of T cells in Graves' hyperthyroidism and ophthalmopathy. Study-wide points: The blood repertoire included most of the expanded thyroid clonotypes above 0.001.

Amplification targeted TCR beta CDR3 regions from RNA transcripts. The HTBI set primed first-round TCR CDR3 RT-PCR. TCRdb re-called the multiplex PCR reads with MiXCR, one entry per CDR3 protein. The sample records fewer than 500,000 distinct CDR3 sequences, around an eighth being singletons. Newly diagnosed hyperthyroidism patients aged 18 to 65 years had disease lasting under 2 months. Ahead of any ophthalmopathy symptoms, the blood sample was obtained at the first diagnosis of hyperthyroidism. Germline assignment: CDR1 SEHNR and CDR2 FQNEAQ (reference sequence). J lost 7 bases, V lost 0 bases, and 18 bases had no gene match. The CDR3 is 19 residues long.

The sequence came from a man between 25 and 39 years old with Graves' hyperthyroidism that later progressed to Graves' ophthalmopathy. The V and J genes are TRBV7-9 and TRBJ2-3, with 8 positions matching TRBD1. Input material: blood. This CDR3 reads CASSLARGQDPREINTQYF. For the CDR3, the DNA is TGTGCCAGCAGCTTAGCGCGGGGACAGGACCCTCGAGAGATAAATACGCAGTATTTT.